This passage covers 17 T cell receptor beta chains from one sample sequenced in a study of T cells in Graves' hyperthyroidism and ophthalmopathy. The TCR beta CDR3 regions underwent amplification using RNA transcripts as the source. First-round RT-PCR with HTBI primers amplified the TCR CDR3 region. TCRdb used MiXCR to reprocess the multiplex PCR reads, holding one entry per CDR3 protein. This sample yields more than 300,000 distinct CDR3 sequences, of which 13% are seen a single time; about 9.1% belongs to the top ten. Sample: blood. These receptor sequences come from a woman between 18 and 29 years old with Graves' hyperthyroidism.

Remarks on this clonotype: Just one base apart from a much larger clone, this may be a read error. This chain connects TRBV28 to TRBJ1-5; D is unresolved. The germline gives CDR1 MDHEN, CDR2 SYDVKM. The CDR3 has 13 amino acids. Here the CDR3 DNA reads TGTGCCAGGAGTTTATATTCGGTTCAGCCCCAGCATTTT. Residues: CARSLYSVQPQHF.

At least ten counts were recorded for this clonotype. The chain has TRBV20-1 and TRBJ2-7, with a possible D match to TRBD1 (5 bases). The V and J ends lost 2 bases and 3 bases respectively, with 11 bases between them. The CDR3 extends over 13 amino acids. CDR1 is DFQATT, CDR2 SNEGSKA, per germline (reference sequence). Here the CDR3 reads CSARFQGHYEQYF. CDR3 nucleotides: TGCAGTGCTAGATTCCAGGGTCACTACGAGCAGTACTTC.

This clonotype was counted at least ten times. The gene calls are TRBV24-1 and TRBJ2-1, with D perhaps matching TRBD1 (6 bases). There are 14 residues in the CDR3. Trimming stripped 8 bases from V and 7 bases from J, with 17 bases between. Germline lookup yields CDR1 KGHDR and CDR2 SFDVKD. The CDR3 nucleotides read TGTGCCACCATGGAGCCAGGGGAAGGAAATGAGCAGTTCTTC. Translated, it gives CATMEPGEGNEQFF.

This clonotype was found a few times. The chain combines TRBV5-1 with TRBJ2-1; D is unresolved. The CDR3 consists of 16 residues. Germline V gene data show CDR1 as SGHRS and CDR2 as YFSETQ. V lost 3 bases and J 4 bases, leaving 17 bases between the germline ends. In DNA, the CDR3 is TGCGCCAGCAGCTATATACCGGGCCCCTCTTACAATGAGCAGTTCTTC. Translating gives CASSYIPGPSYNEQFF.

This clonotype was counted many times. This rearrangement joins TRBV4-3 to TRBJ1-4; TRBD1 aligns across 8 bases. The CDR3 totals 13 residues. The germline gives CDR1 LGHNA, CDR2 YSLEER. V shed 4 bases, J shed 7 bases, and the junction held 2 bases outside the gene matches. CDR3 in amino acids: CASSRTGREKLFF. In DNA form, the CDR3 reads TGCGCCAGCAGCCGGACAGGGCGTGAAAAACTGTTTTTT.

Comments on this clonotype: The germline gene is not matched at one end of the junction; a read error may be the cause. The V call is TRBV12-3 or TRBV12-4, the J call TRBJ1-2, with TRBD1 identical over 7 bases. The CDR3 extends over 10 amino acids. The CDR3 nucleotides read TGTGCCAGCTCAGGGGGAGGCTGCACCTTC. Protein sequence: CASSGGGCTF.

In its sample, this clonotype was seen many times. The V and J genes are TRBV28 and TRBJ1-2; D unresolved. This CDR3 region has 18 residues. Trimming shortened V by 6 bases and J by 2 bases, and 25 bases separated the two germline ends. Per the germline V gene, CDR1 is MDHEN and CDR2 is SYDVKM. This chain's CDR3 is CASREYYPLRSENYGYTF. In DNA, the CDR3 is TGTGCCAGCAGGGAATACTACCCCTTAAGGTCCGAAAACTATGGCTACACCTTC.

The table lists this clonotype with many counts. The chain combines TRBV6-1 with TRBJ1-2, with D maybe TRBD1 (5 bases). This CDR3 contains 13 residues. CDR1 MNHNS and CDR2 SASEGT come from the germline V gene. CDR3 in amino acids: CAGTRGWNYGYTF. CDR3 nucleotides: TGTGCAGGGACGCGGGGGTGGAACTATGGCTACACCTTC.

This clonotype has at least ten counts. The chain combines TRBV28 with TRBJ2-3; D is undetermined. The CDR3 length is 15 residues. Trimming removed 2 bases from V and 9 bases from J, with 18 bases in between. Looked up from germline, CDR1 is MDHEN and CDR2 is SYDVKM. CDR3 in DNA: TGTGCCAGCAGTTTAGGGGTCGGCAAGAGATCGACGCAGTATTTT. As protein: CASSLGVGKRSTQYF. The variable domain in full, with the rest retrieved from reference TRBV28 and TRBJ2-3, is DVKVTQSSRYLVKRTGEKVFLECVQDMDHENMFWYRQDPGLGLRLIYFSYDVKMKEKGDIPEGYSVSREKKERFSLILESASTNQTSMYLCASSLGVGKRSTQYFGPGTRLTVL.

This clonotype was picked up many times. V and J are TRBV29-1 and TRBJ2-5; TRBD1 or TRBD2 may be the D gene (7 bases each). The CDR3 runs 14 residues. V lost 4 bases and J lost 2, with 14 bases in between. CDR1 and CDR2 (germline): SQVTM, ANQGSEA. The CDR3 nucleotides read TGCAGCGTTGCCTCAGGGGGAGGGCAAGAGACCCAGTACTTC. Translation: CSVASGGGQETQYF. The variable domain in full, with the rest retrieved from reference TRBV29-1 and TRBJ2-5, is SAVISQKPSRDICQRGTSLTIQCQVDSQVTMMFWYRQQPGQSLTLIATANQGSEATYESGFVIDKFPISRPNLTFSTLTVSNMSPEDSSIYLCSVASGGGQETQYFGPGTRLLVL.

V usage is TRBV14 and J usage is TRBJ2-1; 9 positions match TRBD2. Germline values: CDR1 SGHDN, CDR2 FVKESK. The CDR3 covers 17 residues. J gave up 2 bases and V 2 bases, and 7 bases lay outside the gene matches. CDR3 sequence reads: CASSQFSGSLAYNEQFF. The CDR3 DNA sequence: TGTGCCAGCAGCCAATTTAGCGGGAGTCTCGCCTACAATGAGCAGTTCTTC. Using reference TRBV14 and TRBJ2-1 for the parts outside the CDR3, the full variable domain is EAGVTQFPSHSVIEKGQTVTLRCDPISGHDNLYWYRRVMGKEIKFLLHFVKESKQDESGMPNNRFLAERTGGTYSTLKVQPAELEDSGVYFCASSQFSGSLAYNEQFFGPGTRLTVL.

This clonotype appeared a single time. At one end the junction does not follow the germline gene, possibly because of a read error. The chain employs TRBV5-1 and TRBJ2-5, with D tentatively TRBD1 (6 bases). This CDR3 is built from 13 residues. Per the germline V gene, CDR1 is SGHRS and CDR2 is YFSETQ. For the CDR3, the DNA is TGTGCCAGCAGCTTCGGGACACCAGGAACTAAGTACTTC. Translated: CASSFGTPGTKYF.

This clonotype was seen more than once but under ten times. This clone may be a read error of a much larger clone one base away. J is TRBJ1-1 and V is TRBV7-9; 9 nucleotides line up with TRBD1. The germline V gene encodes CDR1 SEHNR and CDR2 FQNEAQ (reference sequence). This CDR3 is 16 amino acids long. DNA for the CDR3: TGTGCCAGCAGTAGACAGGGGGTTGAGGTGAACACTGGAGCTTTCTTT. As protein: CASSRQGVEVNTGAFF.

There are many counts of this clonotype. The gene calls are TRBV4-3 and TRBJ1-4; possibly TRBD1 for D (6 bases). Germline lookup yields CDR1 LGHNA and CDR2 YSLEER. With 1 base removed from V and 4 bases from J, the gap between germline ends came to 13 bases. The CDR3 totals 16 residues. This CDR3 is CASSQGAGQLNEKLFF. In DNA, the CDR3 is TGCGCCAGCAGCCAAGGGGCCGGACAGCTTAATGAAAAACTGTTTTTT.

The V call is TRBV10-1, the J call TRBJ2-2; 8 bases map to TRBD1. The germline gives CDR1 WNHNN, CDR2 SYGVQD (reference sequence). CDR3 length equals 13 residues. The V and J ends lost 5 bases and 6 bases, in that order; junction bases with no gene match: 2. Here the CDR3 reads CASSRTGSGELFF. The CDR3 coding sequence is TGCGCCAGCAGTCGGACAGGGTCCGGGGAGCTGTTTTTT.

J is TRBJ2-1 and V is TRBV4-2; 12 bases align to TRBD1. Trimming at V came to 4 bases and at J to 6 bases, leaving 7 bases not matched to a gene. This CDR3 is 16 amino acids long. Germline V CDR1 and CDR2: LGHNA, YNFKEQ. CDR3 amino acids: CASSRWDRGQGNEQFF. Here the CDR3 DNA reads TGTGCCAGCAGCCGATGGGACAGGGGGCAAGGCAATGAGCAGTTCTTC.

This clonotype was observed at least ten times. The V and J genes are TRBV18 and TRBJ2-1; D unresolved. V was pared by 3 bases and J by 6 bases, with 12 bases between. The CDR3 is made up of 14 amino acids. Germline V lookup: CDR1 KGHSH, CDR2 LQKENI. CDR3 nucleotides: TGTGCCAGCTCACCCGCGACTCCCCCCAATGAGCAGTTCTTC. It codes for CASSPATPPNEQFF.